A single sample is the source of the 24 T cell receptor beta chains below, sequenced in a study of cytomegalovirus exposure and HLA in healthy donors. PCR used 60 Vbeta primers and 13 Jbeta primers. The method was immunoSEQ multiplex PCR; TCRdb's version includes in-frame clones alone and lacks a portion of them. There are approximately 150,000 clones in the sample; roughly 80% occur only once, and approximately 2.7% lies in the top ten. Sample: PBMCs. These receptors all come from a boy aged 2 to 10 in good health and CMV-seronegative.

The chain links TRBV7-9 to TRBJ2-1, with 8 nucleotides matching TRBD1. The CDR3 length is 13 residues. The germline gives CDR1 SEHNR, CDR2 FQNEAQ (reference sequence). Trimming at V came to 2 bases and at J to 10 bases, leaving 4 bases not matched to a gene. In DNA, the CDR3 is TGTGCCAGCAGCTTAATGGGACAGGCCGAGCAGTTCTTC. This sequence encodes CASSLMGQAEQFF.

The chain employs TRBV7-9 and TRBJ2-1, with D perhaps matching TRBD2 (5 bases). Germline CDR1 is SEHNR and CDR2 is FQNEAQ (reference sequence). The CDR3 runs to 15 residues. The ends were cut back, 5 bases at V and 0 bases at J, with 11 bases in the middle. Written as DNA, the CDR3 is TGTGCCAGCAGCCGGGGAACGAGCTCCTACAATGAGCAGTTCTTC. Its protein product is CASSRGTSSYNEQFF.

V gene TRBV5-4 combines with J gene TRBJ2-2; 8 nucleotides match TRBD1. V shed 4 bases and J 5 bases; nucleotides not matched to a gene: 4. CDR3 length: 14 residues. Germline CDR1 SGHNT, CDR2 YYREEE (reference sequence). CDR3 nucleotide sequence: TGTGCCAGCAGCCAGGGGGCGCCGACCGGGGAGCTGTTTTTT. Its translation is CASSQGAPTGELFF.

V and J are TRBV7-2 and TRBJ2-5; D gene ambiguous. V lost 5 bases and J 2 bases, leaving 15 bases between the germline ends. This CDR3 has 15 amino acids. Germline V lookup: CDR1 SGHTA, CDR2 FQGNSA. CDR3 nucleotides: TGTGCCAGCAGCCCCCAGCCCGGGTTACAAGAGACCCAGTACTTC. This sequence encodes CASSPQPGLQETQYF.

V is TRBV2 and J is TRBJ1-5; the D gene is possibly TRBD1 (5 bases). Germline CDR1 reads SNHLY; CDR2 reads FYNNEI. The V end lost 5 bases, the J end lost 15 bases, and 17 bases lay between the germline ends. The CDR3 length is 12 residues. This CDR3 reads CASSLSTVIPHF. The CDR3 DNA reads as TGTGCCAGCAGTCTCTCGACAGTTATTCCGCATTTT.

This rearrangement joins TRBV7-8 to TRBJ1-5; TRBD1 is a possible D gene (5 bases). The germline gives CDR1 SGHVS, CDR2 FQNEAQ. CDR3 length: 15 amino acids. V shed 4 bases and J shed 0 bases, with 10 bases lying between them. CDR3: CASSSPRVSNQPQHF. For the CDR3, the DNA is TGTGCCAGCAGCTCCCCCAGGGTTAGCAATCAGCCCCAGCATTTT.

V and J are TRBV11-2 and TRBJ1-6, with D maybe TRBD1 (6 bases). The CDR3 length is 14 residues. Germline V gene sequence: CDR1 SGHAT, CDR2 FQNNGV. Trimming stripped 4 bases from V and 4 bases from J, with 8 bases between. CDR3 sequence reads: CASSWDKYNSPLHF. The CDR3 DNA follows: TGTGCCAGCAGCTGGGACAAGTATAATTCACCCCTCCACTTT.

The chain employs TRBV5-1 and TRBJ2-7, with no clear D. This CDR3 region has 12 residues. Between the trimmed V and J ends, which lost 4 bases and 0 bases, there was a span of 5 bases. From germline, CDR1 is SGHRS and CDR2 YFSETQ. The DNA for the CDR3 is TGCGCCAGCAGCCTGAGCTCCTACGAGCAGTACTTC. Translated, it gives CASSLSSYEQYF.

Here the CDR3 reads CASSLYTLQGTYTEAFF. The CDR3, as DNA: TGTGCCAGCAGTTTATACACATTACAGGGGACATACACTGAAGCTTTCTTT. The gene calls are TRBV28 and TRBJ1-1; 7 bases map to TRBD1. The ends lost 1 base at V and 3 bases at J; junction bases unmatched: 11. In germline, CDR1 is MDHEN, CDR2 SYDVKM. The length of the CDR3 is 17 residues.

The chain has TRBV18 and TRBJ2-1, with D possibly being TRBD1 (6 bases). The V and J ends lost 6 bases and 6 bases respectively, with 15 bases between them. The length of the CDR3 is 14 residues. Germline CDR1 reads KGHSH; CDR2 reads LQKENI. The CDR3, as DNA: TGTGCCAGCTCTCTTGACAGGCTTGGCAATGAGCAGTTCTTC. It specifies CASSLDRLGNEQFF.

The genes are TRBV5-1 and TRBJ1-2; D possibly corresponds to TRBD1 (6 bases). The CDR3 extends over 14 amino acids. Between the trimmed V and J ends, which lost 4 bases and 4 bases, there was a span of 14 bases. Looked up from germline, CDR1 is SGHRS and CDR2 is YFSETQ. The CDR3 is CASSLRGPGYGYTF. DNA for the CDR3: TGCGCCAGCAGCCTGCGGGGGCCGGGCTATGGCTACACCTTC.

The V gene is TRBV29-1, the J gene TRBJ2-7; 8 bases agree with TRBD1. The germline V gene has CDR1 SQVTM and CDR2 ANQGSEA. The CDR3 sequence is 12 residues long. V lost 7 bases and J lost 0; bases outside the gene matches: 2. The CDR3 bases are TGCAGCGCGGACAGGGACTCCTACGAGCAGTACTTC. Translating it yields CSADRDSYEQYF.

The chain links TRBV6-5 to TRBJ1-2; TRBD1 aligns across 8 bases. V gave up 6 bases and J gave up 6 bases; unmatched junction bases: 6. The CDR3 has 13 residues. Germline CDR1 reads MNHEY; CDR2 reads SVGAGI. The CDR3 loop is CASRRQGWDGYTF. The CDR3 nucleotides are TGTGCCAGCAGACGACAGGGGTGGGATGGCTACACCTTC.

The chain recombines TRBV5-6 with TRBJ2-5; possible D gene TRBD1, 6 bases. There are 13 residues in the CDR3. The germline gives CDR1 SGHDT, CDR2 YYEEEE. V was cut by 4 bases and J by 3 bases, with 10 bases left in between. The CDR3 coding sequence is TGTGCCAGCAGCCGGACAGCTAAAGAGACCCAGTACTTC. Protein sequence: CASSRTAKETQYF.

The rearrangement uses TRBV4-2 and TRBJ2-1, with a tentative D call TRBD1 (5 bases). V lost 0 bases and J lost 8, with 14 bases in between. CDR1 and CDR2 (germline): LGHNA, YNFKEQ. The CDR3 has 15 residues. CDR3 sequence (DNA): TGTGCCAGCAGCCAAGATACGCAGGGCGGCGATGAGCAGTTCTTC. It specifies CASSQDTQGGDEQFF.

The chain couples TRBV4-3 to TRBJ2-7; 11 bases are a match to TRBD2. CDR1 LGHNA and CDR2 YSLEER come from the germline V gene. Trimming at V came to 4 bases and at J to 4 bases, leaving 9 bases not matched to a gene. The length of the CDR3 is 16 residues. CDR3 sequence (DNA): TGCGCCAGCAGCCCCTTCCTAGCGGGAGGTGAGTACGAGCAGTACTTC. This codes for CASSPFLAGGEYEQYF.

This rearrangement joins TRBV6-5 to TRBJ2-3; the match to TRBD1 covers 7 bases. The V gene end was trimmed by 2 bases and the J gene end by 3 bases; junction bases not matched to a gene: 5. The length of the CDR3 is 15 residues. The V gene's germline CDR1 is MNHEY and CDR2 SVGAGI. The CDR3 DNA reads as TGTGCCAGCAGTTACACAGGGGTGCAGACAGATACGCAGTATTTT. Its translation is CASSYTGVQTDTQYF.

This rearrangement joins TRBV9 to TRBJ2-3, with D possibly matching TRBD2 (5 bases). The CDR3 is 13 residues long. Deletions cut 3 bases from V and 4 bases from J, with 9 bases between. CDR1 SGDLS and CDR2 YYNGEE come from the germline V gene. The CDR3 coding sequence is TGTGCCAGCAGCGGCGGAGGTTCAGATACGCAGTATTTT. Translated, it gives CASSGGGSDTQYF.

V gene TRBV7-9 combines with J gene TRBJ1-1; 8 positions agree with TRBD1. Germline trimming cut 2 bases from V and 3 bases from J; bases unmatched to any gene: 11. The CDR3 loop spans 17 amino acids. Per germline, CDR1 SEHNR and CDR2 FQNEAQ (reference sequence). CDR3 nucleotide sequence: TGTGCCAGCAGCTTAACAACAGGGGGACGTGGGTACACTGAAGCTTTCTTT. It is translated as CASSLTTGGRGYTEAFF.

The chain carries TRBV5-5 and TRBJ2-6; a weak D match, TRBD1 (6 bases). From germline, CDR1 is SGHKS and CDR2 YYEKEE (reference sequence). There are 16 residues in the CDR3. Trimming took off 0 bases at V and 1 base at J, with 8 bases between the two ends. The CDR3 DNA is TGTGCCAGCAGCTTGGACAGGGAGTCTGGGGCCAACGTCCTGACTTTC. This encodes CASSLDRESGANVLTF.

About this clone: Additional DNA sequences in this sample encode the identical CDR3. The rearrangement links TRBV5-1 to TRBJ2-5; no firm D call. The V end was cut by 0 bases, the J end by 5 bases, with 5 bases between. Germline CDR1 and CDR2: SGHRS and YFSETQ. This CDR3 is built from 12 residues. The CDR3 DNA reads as TGCGCCAGCAGCTTGGCCCGGGAGACCCAGTACTTC. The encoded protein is CASSLARETQYF. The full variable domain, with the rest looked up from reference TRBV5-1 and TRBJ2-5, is KAGVTQTPRYLIKTRGQQVTLSCSPISGHRSVSWYQQTPGQGLQFLFEYFSETQRNKGNFPGRFSGRQFSNSRSEMNVSTLELGDSALYLCASSLARETQYFGPGTRLLVL.

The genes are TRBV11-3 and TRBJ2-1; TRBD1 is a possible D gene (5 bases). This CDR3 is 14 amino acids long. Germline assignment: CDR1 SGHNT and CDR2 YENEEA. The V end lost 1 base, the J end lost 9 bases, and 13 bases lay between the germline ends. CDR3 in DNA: TGTGCCAGCAGCTTAGGAGGTGGGGCTGGTGAGCAGTTCTTC. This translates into CASSLGGGAGEQFF. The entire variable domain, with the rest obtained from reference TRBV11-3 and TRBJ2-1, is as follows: EAGVVQSPRYKIIEKKQPVAFWCNPISGHNTLYWYLQNLGQGPELLIRYENEEAVDDSQLPKDRFSAERLKGVDSTLKIQPAELGDSAVYLCASSLGGGAGEQFFGPGTRLTVL.

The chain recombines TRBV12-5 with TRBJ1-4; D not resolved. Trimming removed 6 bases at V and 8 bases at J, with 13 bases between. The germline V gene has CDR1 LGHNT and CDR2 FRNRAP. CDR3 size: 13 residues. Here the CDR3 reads CASGKGGPEKLFF. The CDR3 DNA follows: TGTGCTAGTGGGAAGGGAGGCCCGGAAAAACTGTTTTTT. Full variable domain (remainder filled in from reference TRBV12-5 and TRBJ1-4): DARVTQTPRHKVTEMGQEVTMRCQPILGHNTVFWYRQTMMQGLELLAYFRNRAPLDDSGMPKDRFSAEMPDATLATLKIQPSEPRDSAVYFCASGKGGPEKLFFGSGTQLSVL.

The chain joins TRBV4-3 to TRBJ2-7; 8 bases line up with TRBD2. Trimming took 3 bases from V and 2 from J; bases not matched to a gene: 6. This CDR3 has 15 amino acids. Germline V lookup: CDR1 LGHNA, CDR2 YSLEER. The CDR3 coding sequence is TGCGCCAGCAGCCACAGGGCGGGAGGCCCCTACGAGCAGTACTTC. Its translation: CASSHRAGGPYEQYF.